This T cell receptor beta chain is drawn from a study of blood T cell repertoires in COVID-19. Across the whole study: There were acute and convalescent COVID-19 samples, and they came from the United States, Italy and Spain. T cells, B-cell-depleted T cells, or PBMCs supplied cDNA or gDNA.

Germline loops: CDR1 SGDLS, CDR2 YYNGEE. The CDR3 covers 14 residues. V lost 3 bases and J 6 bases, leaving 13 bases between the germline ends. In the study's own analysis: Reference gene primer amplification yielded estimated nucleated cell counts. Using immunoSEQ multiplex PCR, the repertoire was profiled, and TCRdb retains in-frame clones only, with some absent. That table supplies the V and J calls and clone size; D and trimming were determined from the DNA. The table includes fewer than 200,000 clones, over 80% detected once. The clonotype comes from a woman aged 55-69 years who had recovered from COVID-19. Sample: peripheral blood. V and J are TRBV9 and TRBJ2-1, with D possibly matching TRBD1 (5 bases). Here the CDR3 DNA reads TGTGCCAGCAGCGCCGACAGTTATCGCAATGAGCAGTTCTTC. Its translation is CASSADSYRNEQFF.